These 8 T cell receptor beta chains share one sample of origin, sequenced in a study of T cells in Graves' hyperthyroidism and ophthalmopathy. The source material, RNA transcripts, was used to amplify TCR beta CDR3 regions. The TCR CDR3 first-round RT-PCR relied on the HTBI primer set. TCRdb called the multiplex PCR reads again in MiXCR, with one record for every CDR3 protein. The sample has under 650,000 distinct CDR3 sequences, roughly 15% seen once; the top ten hold 3.8%. Sequencing was carried out using blood. The receptor source for this set is a woman in her thirties with Graves' hyperthyroidism.

This clonotype was counted at least ten times. The rearrangement links TRBV12-3 or TRBV12-4 to TRBJ1-1; 8 bases align to TRBD1. V shed 5 bases and J 4 bases; nucleotides not matched to a gene: 6. There are 14 residues in the CDR3. CDR3 region: CASSPRTGRTEAFF. The CDR3 coding sequence is TGTGCCAGCAGTCCACGGACAGGGCGCACTGAAGCTTTCTTT.

V and J are TRBV4-1 and TRBJ2-7; TRBD1 matches 8 bases. The CDR3 has 14 amino acids. Per the germline V gene, CDR1 is MGHRA and CDR2 is YSYEKL. Germline trimming cut 5 bases from V and 7 bases from J; bases unmatched to any gene: 10. The CDR3 loop reads CASSAKTGANEQYF. CDR3 DNA sequence: TGCGCCAGCAGCGCAAAGACAGGGGCTAATGAGCAGTACTTC.

This clonotype has more than one count but fewer than ten. V gene TRBV5-1 combines with J gene TRBJ2-2, with 8 bases matching TRBD2. V was clipped by 4 bases and J by 7 bases; unmatched bases: 12. Germline V lookup: CDR1 SGHRS, CDR2 YFSETQ. The CDR3 is made up of 16 amino acids. DNA of the CDR3: TGCGCCAGCAGCCCATCCCCGGGACTAGATGTCGGGGAGCTGTTTTTT. Its translation: CASSPSPGLDVGELFF.

This clonotype was seen repeatedly, ten times or more. This chain links TRBV28 with TRBJ1-2; a weak D match, TRBD1 (5 bases). V dropped 4 bases and J dropped 4 bases, with 7 bases sitting between them. This CDR3 spans 12 amino acids. CDR1 and CDR2 (germline): MDHEN, SYDVKM. The CDR3 region is CASSSGFYGYTF. The CDR3, as DNA: TGTGCCAGCAGTTCAGGGTTCTATGGCTACACCTTC.

The rearrangement uses TRBV6-1 and TRBJ1-1, with 9 bases aligning to TRBD1. J was trimmed by 4 bases and V by 0 bases; bases with no gene match: 6. CDR3 length: 16 amino acids. The germline V gene has CDR1 MNHNS and CDR2 SASEGT. The CDR3, as DNA: TGTGCCAGCAGTGAAGCGCGTAGGACAGGGGCCACTGAAGCTTTCTTT. Its protein product is CASSEARRTGATEAFF.

The chain uses TRBV7-8 and TRBJ2-3; 13 nucleotides line up with TRBD2. The V gene end was trimmed by 1 base and the J gene end by 0 bases; junction bases not matched to a gene: 4. Germline-derived CDR1 and CDR2 are SGHVS and FQNEAQ. This CDR3 region has 18 residues. For the CDR3, the DNA is TGTGCCAGCAGCTTAGGCCAGGGACTAGCGGGAAGCACAGATACGCAGTATTTT. Protein: CASSLGQGLAGSTDTQYF.

The chain has TRBV6-5 and TRBJ1-4, with D uncertain. The CDR3 covers 16 residues. Trimming cost V 6 bases and J 8 bases, with 22 bases left between them. Germline lookup yields CDR1 MNHEY and CDR2 SVGAGI. The CDR3, as DNA: TGTGCCAGCAGACCCACCCCGGGCAGGATTCGGGAAAAACTGTTTTTT. This gives the protein CASRPTPGRIREKLFF.

This clonotype was counted at least ten times. This chain joins TRBV5-1 and TRBJ1-6; D may be TRBD1 (6 bases). The CDR3 is 16 residues long. Per the germline V gene, CDR1 is SGHRS and CDR2 is YFSETQ. Trimming took off 4 bases at V and 4 bases at J, with 15 bases between the two ends. CDR3 amino acids: CASSLQRQDYNSPLHF. The CDR3, as DNA: TGCGCCAGCAGCCTGCAGAGACAGGATTATAATTCACCCCTCCACTTT.